This TCR beta chain comes out of a study of T cells in Graves' hyperthyroidism and ophthalmopathy (dated by TCRdb to the late 2010s). Notes on the research overall: A discovery cohort of about 96 patients, roughly 45 with Graves' ophthalmopathy and 55 to 65 with stable Graves' hyperthyroidism, was used to find distinguishing TCR V-J signatures. Prospective prediction of ophthalmopathy was tested in an independent validation cohort consisting of some 20 hyperthyroidism patients and more than 15 patients who later progressed to ophthalmopathy. The 90 or so discovery patients were randomly split 7:3 into training and test sets. The study also compared thyroid tissue and blood T-cell repertoires from roughly 6 Graves' hyperthyroidism patients. Following sampling, methimazole starting at 30 mg daily was given to hyperthyroidism patients, and high-dose intravenous methylprednisolone was given to ophthalmopathy patients. According to the paper, TCR Vbeta CDR3 sequencing was carried out on some 130 peripheral blood samples, which came from approximately 43 ophthalmopathy, around 75 hyperthyroidism and roughly 17 progressor patients. Points the paper makes about the study in general: A model built on a 13 V-J signature distinguished ophthalmopathy from stable hyperthyroidism, reaching roughly 88% sensitivity and under 84% specificity in cross-validation and 80%/75% in testing. In validation, the model predicted progression to ophthalmopathy with 65% to 71% sensitivity and around 72% specificity, a median of approximately 6.5 months before onset. Blood samples also contained most of the expanded thyroid clonotypes (frequency above 0.001), which suggests that blood repertoires may reflect thyroid immune responses. No statistical method was used to set the sample size in advance, and investigators knew the group allocation.

This clonotype showed up just a few times. The clone's antigen remains unknown. Within one base of it there is no much larger clone, and no base qualities were kept. From the cysteine through the phenylalanine, the CDR3 covers 15 amino acids. The retained sequence is limited to the CDR3, 45 bases, with the frame set at the first base. The germline V gene (reference sequence) gives CDR1 as SEHNR and CDR2 as FQNEAQ. The V end gives up 3 bases and the J end 3 bases, leaving 5 bases in the junction not matched to a gene. Patients with uncontrolled infections, other autoimmune diseases, pregnancy or lactation were excluded. Diagnoses were based on clinical symptoms, serum thyroxine and TRAb, thyroid ultrasound and orbital computed tomography. Total RNA was extracted with Trizol reagent, and quality was checked on an Agilent 2100 Bioanalyzer. TCR beta CDR3 regions were amplified from RNA transcripts. The TCR CDR3 was subjected to a first round of RT-PCR using the HTBI primer set and the Qiagen OneStep RT-PCR kit. The libraries were constructed in a second round of multiplex PCR and then size-selected and purified. Paired-end sequencing of the libraries was performed with 100 bp reads on an Illumina HiSeq2000. In the original analysis: SOAPnuke was used to process the raw data, with reads discarded if the reads contained adapters or uncalled bases, had a mean Phred below 15, or lacked an exact constant-primer or identifier match. COPE v1.2.5 was used to merge high-quality paired reads, and clonotypes were defined as unique nucleotide sequences. Clonotypes were aligned to IMGT TRBV, TRBD and TRBJ reference segments using MiTCR v1.1. Only V-J combinations with frequency above 0.0001, covering about 99% of repertoires, were analysed. A TCS score was defined as the ratio of F50 (clonal expansion) to E x V (chaos), with BLOSUM62-based TCRdist applied between CDR3 peptides within each V-J. Welch's t-statistics and random forest reduced several hundred V-J features to roughly 13, which were used in a naive Bayes classifier (R e1071). The similarity between thyroid and blood repertoires was quantified using the Morisita-Horn index. TCRdb's own reprocessing of the public reads used fastp at Q25 and MiXCR and kept productive beta chains. All rows with the same CDR3 protein become a single entry with the most common DNA and genes. The authors' filters were not applied to this entry. The sample table records hundreds of thousands of distinct CDR3 sequences; just under 45% of these occur just once. Under 8.5% of the sample comes from the top ten.

This TCR was recovered from an adult man with Graves' disease, either hyperthyroidism or ophthalmopathy (not recorded which). The specimen was peripheral blood or thyroid tissue (not recorded which). This sequence uses TRBV7-9 and TRBJ2-7; 10 bases in between match TRBD2. The DNA sequence reads TGTGCCAGCAGCTTGGCAGCGGGGGGGATCTACGAGCAGTACTTC. Protein translation: CASSLAAGGIYEQYF.